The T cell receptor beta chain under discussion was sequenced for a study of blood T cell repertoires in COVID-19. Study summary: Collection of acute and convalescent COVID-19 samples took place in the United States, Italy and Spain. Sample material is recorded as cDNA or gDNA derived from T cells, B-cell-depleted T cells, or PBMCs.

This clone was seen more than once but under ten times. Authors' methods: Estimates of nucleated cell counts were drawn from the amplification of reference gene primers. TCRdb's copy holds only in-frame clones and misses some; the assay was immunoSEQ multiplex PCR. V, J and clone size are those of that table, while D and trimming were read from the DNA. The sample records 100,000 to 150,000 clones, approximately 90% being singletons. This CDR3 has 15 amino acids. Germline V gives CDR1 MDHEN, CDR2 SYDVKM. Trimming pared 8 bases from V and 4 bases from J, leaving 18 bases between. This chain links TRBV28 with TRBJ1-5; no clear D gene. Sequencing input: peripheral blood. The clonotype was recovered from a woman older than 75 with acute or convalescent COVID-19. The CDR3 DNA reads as TGTGCCAGCCTGACTCCGGGCGGGGTGAATCAGCCCCAGCATTTT. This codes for CASLTPGGVNQPQHF.